Shown below are 22 T cell receptor beta chains from a single sample sequenced in a study of identical twins' blood T cells. From the 5' RACE reads, TCRdb called clonotypes with MiXCR, one entry per CDR3 protein. The profile shows 350,000 to 450,000 distinct CDR3 sequences, 25% to 35% of them singletons. The sample was PBMCs. Receptor source: a woman between 18 and 50 years old in good health.

The chain is built from TRBV12-3 or TRBV12-4 and TRBJ1-5; D is unresolved. V was pared by 2 bases and J by 7 bases, with 9 bases between. The CDR3 consists of 13 residues. The CDR3 here is CASSLTPNQPQHF. The CDR3 DNA is TGTGCCAGCAGTTTAACCCCGAACCAGCCCCAGCATTTT.

The chain uses TRBV29-1 and TRBJ1-1; D might be TRBD1 (5 bases). CDR3 length: 11 amino acids. Per the germline V gene, CDR1 is SQVTM and CDR2 is ANQGSEA. V shed 6 bases and J shed 3 bases, with 8 bases lying between them. The CDR3 is CSVGTYTEAFF. As DNA, the CDR3 is TGCAGCGTAGGGACGTACACTGAAGCTTTCTTT.

The sample holds a few counts of this clonotype. J is TRBJ1-6 and V is TRBV10-3; a weak D match, TRBD1 (6 bases). Per germline, CDR1 ENHRY and CDR2 SYGVKD. Deletions cut 9 bases from V and 7 bases from J, with 13 bases between. This CDR3 comprises 13 residues. The CDR3 loop reads CAMTDRTNSPLHF. CDR3 coding DNA: TGTGCCATGACCGACAGGACCAATTCACCCCTCCACTTT.

J is TRBJ2-5 and V is TRBV6-2 or TRBV6-3; D uncertain. The CDR3 is made up of 11 amino acids. Between the trimmed V and J ends, which lost 1 base and 6 bases, there was a span of 3 bases. The germline V gene has CDR1 MNHEY and CDR2 SVGEGT. The CDR3 DNA is TGTGCCAGCAGTTACTTGAAGACCCAGTACTTC. Translating gives CASSYLKTQYF.

This clonotype has only a few counts. The CDR3 DNA follows: TGTGCCAGCAGTTACACAGGACAGGGAGCGACAGATACGCAGTATTTT. Translated: CASSYTGQGATDTQYF. This chain links TRBV6-5 with TRBJ2-3; 8 nucleotides align to TRBD1. CDR1 and CDR2 from the germline V gene are MNHEY and SVGAGI. V was clipped by 2 bases and J by 3 bases; unmatched bases: 7. This CDR3 has 16 residues.

The chain is built from TRBV7-8 and TRBJ2-3; D remains ambiguous. V lost 2 bases to trimming and J lost 4 bases, with 13 bases between them. Germline V CDR1 and CDR2: SGHVS, FQNEAQ. This CDR3 comprises 15 residues. CDR3 loop: CASSLRWGKPDTQYF. The CDR3 coding sequence is TGTGCCAGCAGCTTAAGATGGGGAAAGCCAGATACGCAGTATTTT.

The chain recombines TRBV20-1 with TRBJ2-1, with 15 bases aligning to TRBD2. CDR1 DFQATT and CDR2 SNEGSKA come from the germline V gene (reference sequence). The CDR3 is 16 residues long. V shed 6 bases and J 6 bases; nucleotides not matched to a gene: 9. In nucleotides, the CDR3 is TGCAGTGCCCCTGGGACTAGCGGGAGGAGTGCCAATGAGCAGTTCTTC. Translated, it gives CSAPGTSGRSANEQFF.

Only a few counts were recorded for this clonotype. This sequence joins TRBV9 and TRBJ1-1; the D gene is possibly TRBD1 (5 bases). The CDR3 consists of 17 residues. The germline CDR1 and CDR2 sequences are SGDLS and YYNGEE. Trimming took off 3 bases at V and 2 bases at J, with 20 bases between the two ends. The CDR3 sequence is CASSATRGETPNTEAFF. Here the CDR3 DNA reads TGTGCCAGCAGCGCCACAAGGGGAGAAACTCCCAACACTGAAGCTTTCTTT.

The genes are TRBV4-3 and TRBJ1-1; TRBD1 is a possible D gene (6 bases). V lost 3 bases and J 10 bases, leaving 18 bases between the germline ends. The CDR3 loop spans 14 amino acids. CDR1 and CDR2 from the germline V gene are LGHNA and YSLEER. This chain's CDR3 is CASSHPDSRGVAFF. CDR3 in DNA: TGCGCCAGCAGCCACCCGGACAGTCGTGGGGTAGCTTTCTTT.

This clonotype was picked up one time. The rearrangement uses TRBV9 and TRBJ2-7, with D perhaps assigned TRBD1 or TRBD2 (5 bases each). CDR3 size: 14 residues. Germline V lookup: CDR1 SGDLS, CDR2 YYNGEE. The V and J ends lost 1 base and 4 bases respectively, with 12 bases between them. The CDR3 loop reads CASSVSVGEYEQYF. CDR3 in DNA: TGTGCCAGCAGCGTATCGGTAGGGGAGTACGAGCAGTACTTC.

The chain recombines TRBV20-1 with TRBJ2-7; D might be TRBD1 (5 bases). Germline values: CDR1 DFQATT, CDR2 SNEGSKA (reference sequence). Between the trimmed V and J ends, which lost 3 bases and 3 bases, there was a span of 12 bases. The length of the CDR3 is 13 residues. The CDR3 region is CSASRQGIYEQYF. In nucleotides, the CDR3 is TGCAGTGCTAGCAGGCAGGGAATCTACGAGCAGTACTTC.

Comments on this clonotype: At one boundary the junction diverges from the germline segment, which might be a read error. The chain has TRBV20-1 and TRBJ2-7; D tentatively fits TRBD1 or TRBD2 (5 bases each). Germline values: CDR1 DFQATT, CDR2 SNEGSKA (reference sequence). The CDR3 runs to 12 residues. The CDR3 here is CSASQTRDEQCF. CDR3 in DNA: TGCAGTGCCTCACAAACAAGGGACGAGCAGTGCTTC.

This clonotype was seen many times. This chain links TRBV29-1 with TRBJ1-1; 7 positions agree with TRBD1. The length of the CDR3 is 11 residues. V was clipped by 6 bases and J by 7 bases; unmatched bases: 5. The V gene's germline CDR1 is SQVTM and CDR2 ANQGSEA. CDR3 DNA sequence: TGCAGCGTCGTAAGGACAGGTGAAGCTTTCTTT. Translated: CSVVRTGEAFF.

The chain combines TRBV5-1 with TRBJ2-2, with D maybe TRBD1 (6 bases). CDR1 is SGHRS, CDR2 YFSETQ, per germline. The ends were cut back, 3 bases at V and 7 bases at J, with 13 bases in the middle. The CDR3 sequence is 14 residues long. CDR3 protein: CASSSDSFSGELFF. The CDR3, as DNA: TGCGCCAGCAGCTCGGACAGTTTCAGCGGGGAGCTGTTTTTT. The whole variable domain, remainder taken from reference TRBV5-1 and TRBJ2-2, is KAGVTQTPRYLIKTRGQQVTLSCSPISGHRSVSWYQQTPGQGLQFLFEYFSETQRNKGNFPGRFSGRQFSNSRSEMNVSTLELGDSALYLCASSSDSFSGELFFGEGSRLTVL.

In its sample, this clonotype was seen many times. This chain uses TRBV29-1 with TRBJ2-5, with D perhaps matching TRBD2 (7 bases). Germline-derived CDR1 and CDR2 are SQVTM and ANQGSEA. Trimming took off 2 bases at V and 4 bases at J, with 14 bases between the two ends. This CDR3 is built from 14 residues. The CDR3 nucleotides read TGCAGCGTTGAATACAGGGAGGGAGGAGAGACCCAGTACTTC. Amino acid sequence: CSVEYREGGETQYF.

The rearrangement uses TRBV19 and TRBJ1-5, with D unclear. With 4 bases removed from V and 1 base from J, the gap between germline ends came to 11 bases. Germline lookup yields CDR1 LNHDA and CDR2 SQIVND (reference sequence). The CDR3 is 15 residues long. The CDR3 region is CASSNGRESNQPQHF. The DNA for the CDR3 is TGTGCCAGTAGTAATGGCCGGGAAAGCAATCAGCCCCAGCATTTT.

The V gene is TRBV6-4, the J gene TRBJ1-1; no clear D gene. Germline V gene lookup returns CDR1 MRHNA and CDR2 SNTAGT. The CDR3 loop spans 15 amino acids. V dropped 4 bases and J dropped 5 bases, with 17 bases sitting between them. The CDR3 nucleotides are TGTGCCAGCAGTGTTTCGCCCGGGATGACTACTGAAGCTTTCTTT. This codes for CASSVSPGMTTEAFF.

This clonotype was counted a few times. The rearrangement links TRBV20-1 to TRBJ1-1, with 7 bases matching TRBD1. There are 16 residues in the CDR3. CDR1 and CDR2 from the germline V gene are DFQATT and SNEGSKA (reference sequence). The V gene end was trimmed by 6 bases and the J gene end by 2 bases; junction bases not matched to a gene: 15. The CDR3 region has the DNA TGCAGTGCGAGGACAGGACAAGCGGTCCGTAACACTGAAGCTTTCTTT. Translation: CSARTGQAVRNTEAFF.

The V call is TRBV20-1, the J call TRBJ1-1, with a weak D call TRBD1 (6 bases). CDR3 length: 16 amino acids. The germline V gene encodes CDR1 DFQATT and CDR2 SNEGSKA (reference sequence). Trimming pared 2 bases from V and 4 bases from J, leaving 20 bases between. Here the CDR3 DNA reads TGCAGTGCTAGAACCGGCAGGGGATTAATGGGCACTGAAGCTTTCTTT. Protein sequence: CSARTGRGLMGTEAFF.

This clonotype was seen repeatedly, ten times or more. V usage is TRBV5-1 and J usage is TRBJ1-1; D is perhaps TRBD1 (5 bases). Trimming removed 0 bases from V and 5 bases from J, with 11 bases in between. This CDR3 is 14 amino acids long. Germline V gives CDR1 SGHRS, CDR2 YFSETQ. CDR3 sequence reads: CASSLGGVTTEAFF. The DNA for the CDR3 is TGCGCCAGCAGCTTGGGAGGGGTGACGACTGAAGCTTTCTTT.

V is TRBV20-1 and J is TRBJ2-1; a possible D gene is TRBD1 (6 bases). V lost 3 bases and J 5 bases, leaving 17 bases between the germline ends. The CDR3 extends over 15 amino acids. The germline gives CDR1 DFQATT, CDR2 SNEGSKA (reference sequence). CDR3: CSARARDKIDNEQFF. The CDR3 bases are TGCAGTGCTAGGGCCCGGGACAAGATCGACAATGAGCAGTTCTTC.

The chain employs TRBV7-9 and TRBJ2-5; D remains ambiguous. The V and J ends lost 3 bases and 3 bases respectively, with 5 bases between them. This CDR3 contains 12 residues. Per the germline V gene, CDR1 is SEHNR and CDR2 is FQNEAQ (reference sequence). CDR3 protein: CASSFSKETQYF. In DNA, the CDR3 is TGTGCCAGCAGCTTCTCTAAAGAGACCCAGTACTTC.